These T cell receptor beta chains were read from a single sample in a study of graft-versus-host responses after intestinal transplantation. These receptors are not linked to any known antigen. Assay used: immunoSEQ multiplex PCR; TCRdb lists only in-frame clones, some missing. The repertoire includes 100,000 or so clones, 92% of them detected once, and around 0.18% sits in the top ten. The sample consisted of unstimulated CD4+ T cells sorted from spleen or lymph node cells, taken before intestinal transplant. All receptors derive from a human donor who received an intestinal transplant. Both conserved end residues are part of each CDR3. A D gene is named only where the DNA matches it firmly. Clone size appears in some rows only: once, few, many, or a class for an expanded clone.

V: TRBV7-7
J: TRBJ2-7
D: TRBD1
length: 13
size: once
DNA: TGTGCCAGCAGCCCGGACAGGGGCTACGAGCAGTACTTC
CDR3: CASSPDRGYEQYF

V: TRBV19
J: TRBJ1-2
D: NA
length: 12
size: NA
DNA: TGTGCCAGTAGTACCGACTGGGATGGCTACACCTTC
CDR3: CASSTDWDGYTF

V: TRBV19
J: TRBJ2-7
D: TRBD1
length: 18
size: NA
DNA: TGTGCCAGTAGTCCTCACCTCCTAGGACAGGGCTCTACCTACGAGCAGTACTTC
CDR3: CASSPHLLGQGSTYEQYF

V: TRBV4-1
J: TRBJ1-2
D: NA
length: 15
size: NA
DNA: TGCGCCAGCAGCCAAGATCCCACAGCCATCGGTGGCTACACCTTC
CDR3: CASSQDPTAIGGYTF

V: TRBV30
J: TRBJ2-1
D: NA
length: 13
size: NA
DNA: TGTGCCTGTAGCAAGACACTAGTTACTGAGCAGTTCTTC
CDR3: CACSKTLVTEQFF

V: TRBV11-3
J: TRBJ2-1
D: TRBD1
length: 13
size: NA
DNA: TGTGCCAGCAGCCACAGGGGTGGAAATGAGCAGTTCTTC
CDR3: CASSHRGGNEQFF

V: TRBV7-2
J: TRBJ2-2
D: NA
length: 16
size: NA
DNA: TGTGCCAGCAGCTTAGTGAGGACAGCCTACACCGGGGAGCTGTTTTTT
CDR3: CASSLVRTAYTGELFF

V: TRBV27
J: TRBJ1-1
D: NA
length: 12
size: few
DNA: TGTGCCAGCAGTTTTAGAGGGACTGAAGCTTTCTTT
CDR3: CASSFRGTEAFF

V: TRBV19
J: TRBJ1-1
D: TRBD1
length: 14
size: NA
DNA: TGTGCCAGTAAATACCAGGGGGCAGACACTGAAGCTTTCTTT
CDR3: CASKYQGADTEAFF

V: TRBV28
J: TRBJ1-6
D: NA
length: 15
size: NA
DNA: TGTGCCAGCAGTTTATTGGGGGCGCGGAATTCACCCCTCCACTTT
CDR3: CASSLLGARNSPLHF

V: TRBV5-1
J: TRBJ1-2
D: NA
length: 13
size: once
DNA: TGCGCCAGCAGCTTGGCCCAATCCAATGGCTACACCTTC
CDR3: CASSLAQSNGYTF

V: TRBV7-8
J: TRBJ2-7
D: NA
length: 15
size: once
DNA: TGTGCCAGCAGCCTCGTCCCAGGGTATGCTTACGAGCAGTACTTC
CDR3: CASSLVPGYAYEQYF

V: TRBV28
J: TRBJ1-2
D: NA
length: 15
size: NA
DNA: TGTGCCAGCAGTGACAGGCTACGCCATAACTATGGCTACACCTTC
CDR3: CASSDRLRHNYGYTF

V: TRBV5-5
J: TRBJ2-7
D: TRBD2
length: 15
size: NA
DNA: TGTGCCAGCAGCCCACTAGCGTTCCCCGTCTGGGGACAGTACTTC
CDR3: CASSPLAFPVWGQYF

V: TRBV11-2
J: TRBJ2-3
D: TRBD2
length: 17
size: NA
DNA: TGTGCCAGCAGCTCCCACCTAGCGGGAGGGGGTACAGATACGCAGTATTTT
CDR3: CASSSHLAGGGTDTQYF

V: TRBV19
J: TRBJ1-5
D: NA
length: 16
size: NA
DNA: TGTGCCAGTAGTATTGGGCTGGGCAGGGTGGCCCAGCCCCAGCATTTT
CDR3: CASSIGLGRVAQPQHF

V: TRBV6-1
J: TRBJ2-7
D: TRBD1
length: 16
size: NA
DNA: TGTGCCAGCAGTGAAGCCGGCGGGACAGGGGTGGCCGAGCAGTACTTC
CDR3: CASSEAGGTGVAEQYF

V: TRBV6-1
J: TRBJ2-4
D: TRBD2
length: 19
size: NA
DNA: TGTGCCAGCAGTGAAATTTGGACTAGCGGGGGTTCTGCCAAAAACATTCAGTACTTC
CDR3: CASSEIWTSGGSAKNIQYF

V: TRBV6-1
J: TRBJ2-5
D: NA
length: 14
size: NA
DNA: TGTGCCAGCAGTGAAGATATATACCAAGAGACCCAGTACTTC
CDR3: CASSEDIYQETQYF

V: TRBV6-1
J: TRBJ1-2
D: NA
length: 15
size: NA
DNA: TGTGCCAGCAGTGAAGGAGGCAGGGCTAACTATGGCTACACCTTC
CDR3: CASSEGGRANYGYTF

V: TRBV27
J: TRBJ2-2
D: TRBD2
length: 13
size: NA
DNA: TGTGCCAGCAGGGGAGGGATTCCCGGGGAGCTGTTTTTT
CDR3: CASRGGIPGELFF

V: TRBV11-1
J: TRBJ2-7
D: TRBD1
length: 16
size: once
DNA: TGTGCCAGCAGCAATATCGAGACAGGGGGATCCTACGAGCAGTACTTC
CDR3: CASSNIETGGSYEQYF

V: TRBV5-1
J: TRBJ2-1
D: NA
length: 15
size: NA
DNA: TGCGCCAGCAGCTTGGGACTATCTACCTACAATGAGCAGTTCTTC
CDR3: CASSLGLSTYNEQFF

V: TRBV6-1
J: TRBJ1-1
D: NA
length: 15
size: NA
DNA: TGTGCCAGCAGTCAGGGGATTTTAATGAACACTGAAGCTTTCTTT
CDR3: CASSQGILMNTEAFF

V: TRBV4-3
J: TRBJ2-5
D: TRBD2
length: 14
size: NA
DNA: TGCGCCAGCAGCCAAGAAGCGGGAGAAGAGACCCAGTACTTC
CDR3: CASSQEAGEETQYF

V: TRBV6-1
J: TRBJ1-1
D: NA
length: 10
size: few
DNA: TGTGCCAGCAGTGAGTTGAGGGCTTTCTTT
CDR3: CASSELRAFF

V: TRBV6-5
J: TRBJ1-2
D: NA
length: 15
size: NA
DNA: TGTGCCAGCAGTCCATCAGGGAGGATTAACTATGGCTACACCTTC
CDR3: CASSPSGRINYGYTF

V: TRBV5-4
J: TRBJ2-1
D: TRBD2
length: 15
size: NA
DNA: TGTGCCAGCAGCTTGAATGGGGGGGGATACAATGCGCAGTTCTTC
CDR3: CASSLNGGGYNAQFF

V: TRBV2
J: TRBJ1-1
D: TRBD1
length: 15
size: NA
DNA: TGTGCCAGCACCTCTGAATCCGGGACAGAACCTGAAGCTTTCTTT
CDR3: CASTSESGTEPEAFF

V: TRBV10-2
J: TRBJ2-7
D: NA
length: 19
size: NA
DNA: TGCGCCAGCAGGAGGGGGAAAAAATCGCTCGGAGTATCCGTCTACGAGCAGTACTTC
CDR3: CASRRGKKSLGVSVYEQYF

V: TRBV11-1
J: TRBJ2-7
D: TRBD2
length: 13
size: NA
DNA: TGTGCCAGCAGCGGACTAGCGGGGTACGAGCAGTACTTC
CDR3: CASSGLAGYEQYF

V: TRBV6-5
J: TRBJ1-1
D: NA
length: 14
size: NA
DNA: TGTGCCAGCAGCCCGGACAGAAAGAACACTGAAGCTTTCTTT
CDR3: CASSPDRKNTEAFF

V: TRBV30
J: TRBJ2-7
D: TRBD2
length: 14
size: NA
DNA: TGTGCCTGGAACAGAGCGGGGGGGCCACACGAGCAGTACTTC
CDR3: CAWNRAGGPHEQYF

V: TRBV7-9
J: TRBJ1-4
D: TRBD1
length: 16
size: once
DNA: TGTGCCAGCAGCTCTGACAGGGTCACAACTAATGAAAAACTGTTTTTT
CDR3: CASSSDRVTTNEKLFF

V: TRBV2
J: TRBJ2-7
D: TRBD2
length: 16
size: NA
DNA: TGTGCCAGCAGTGATTTACGGGCGGGAGTATCCTACGAGCAGTACTTC
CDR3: CASSDLRAGVSYEQYF

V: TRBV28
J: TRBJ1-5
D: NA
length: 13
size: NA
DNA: TGTGCCAGCAGCCAGGGAACCTATCAGCCCCAGCATTTT
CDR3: CASSQGTYQPQHF

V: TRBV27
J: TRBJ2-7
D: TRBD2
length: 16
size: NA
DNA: TGTGCCAGCACACCAATCGGACTAGCGGGCTCCTACGAGCAGTACTTC
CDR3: CASTPIGLAGSYEQYF

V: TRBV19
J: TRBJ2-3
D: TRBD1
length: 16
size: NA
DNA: TGTGCCAGTAGTGGGGCGGTTCGACAGGGGCCAGATACGCAGTATTTT
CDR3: CASSGAVRQGPDTQYF

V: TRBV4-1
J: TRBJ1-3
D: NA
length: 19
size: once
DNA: TGCGCCAGCAGCCGGGGAGTGGGTTCAGAAGAGCTTTCTGGAAACACCATATATTTT
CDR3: CASSRGVGSEELSGNTIYF

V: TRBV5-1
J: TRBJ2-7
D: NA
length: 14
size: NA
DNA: TGCGCCAGCAGCTTGGGTCATCCCGGGGACGAGCAGTACTTC
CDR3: CASSLGHPGDEQYF

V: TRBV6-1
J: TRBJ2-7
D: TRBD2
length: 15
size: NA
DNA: TGTGCCAGCAGCCGAAGCCTAGCGGGAGGCGGCGAGCAGTACTTC
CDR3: CASSRSLAGGGEQYF

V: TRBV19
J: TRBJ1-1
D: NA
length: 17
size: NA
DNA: TGTGCCAGTAGTAAGTGGGCACTCACTAGCCAAAACACTGAAGCTTTCTTT
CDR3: CASSKWALTSQNTEAFF

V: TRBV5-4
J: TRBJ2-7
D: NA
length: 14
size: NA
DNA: TGTGCCAGCAGCTTGCCAGGGCGAAGGGACGAGCAGTACTTC
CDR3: CASSLPGRRDEQYF

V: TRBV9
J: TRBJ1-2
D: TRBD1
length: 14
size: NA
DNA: TGTGCCAGCAGCGTAGTAGGAGGGGGCCATGGCTACACCTTC
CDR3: CASSVVGGGHGYTF

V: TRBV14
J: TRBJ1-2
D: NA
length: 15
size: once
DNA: TGTGCCAGCAGCCAAGGTCTAAGATCCAACTATGGCTACACCTTC
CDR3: CASSQGLRSNYGYTF

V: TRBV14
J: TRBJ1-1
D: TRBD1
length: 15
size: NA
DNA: TGTGCCAGCAGACCCATGGACAGGGTTGGAACTGAAGCTTTCTTT
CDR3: CASRPMDRVGTEAFF

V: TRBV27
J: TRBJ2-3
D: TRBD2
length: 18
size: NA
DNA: TGTGCCAGCAGTCGATGGGTCTTAGCGGGAGCGAGCACAGATACGCAGTATTTT
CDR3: CASSRWVLAGASTDTQYF

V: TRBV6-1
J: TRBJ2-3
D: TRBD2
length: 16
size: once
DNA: TGTGCCAGCAGTGAACTACTAGCGGGGGGAACAGATACGCAGTATTTT
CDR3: CASSELLAGGTDTQYF

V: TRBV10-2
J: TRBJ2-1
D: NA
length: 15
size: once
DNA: TGCGCCAGTGGCAGGGGGCAAGCGGGATACAATGAGCAGTTCTTC
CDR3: CASGRGQAGYNEQFF

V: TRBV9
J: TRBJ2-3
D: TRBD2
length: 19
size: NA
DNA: TGTGCCAGCAGCGTAGATGGGAGTAGCGGGGGTGTAAGCACAGATACGCAGTATTTT
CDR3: CASSVDGSSGGVSTDTQYF